Listed here are 27 T cell receptor beta chains from one sample, sequenced in a study of monozygotic twins with inflammatory bowel disease. TCRdb processed the 5' RACE reads again and assigns one entry to each CDR3 protein, with no DNA. This repertoire includes nearly 450,000 distinct CDR3 sequences. Sequenced material: blood. Receptor source: a human donor with ulcerative colitis or Crohn's disease, or a healthy co-twin of an affected twin (not recorded which).

The V call is TRBV7-6, the J call TRBJ2-7; no DNA is available, so the TRBD1 call from TCRdb remains unchecked. The germline gives CDR1 SGHVS, CDR2 FNYEAQ. This CDR3 contains 14 residues. The CDR3 here is CASSTILRGGEQYF.

The CDR3: CASSLMGATDTQYF. This chain uses TRBV7-9 with TRBJ2-3; lacking DNA, the TRBD2 call made by TCRdb goes unchecked. CDR3 length: 14 amino acids. Germline lookup yields CDR1 SEHNR and CDR2 FQNEAQ (reference sequence).

This chain uses TRBV7-9 with TRBJ2-2; TCRdb indicates TRBD1, and absent DNA this call remains unverified. CDR1 SEHNR and CDR2 FQNEAQ come from the germline V gene (reference sequence). The CDR3 sequence is 15 residues long. The CDR3 sequence is CDSSSPGTNTGELFF.

The chain has TRBV12-3 or TRBV12-4 and TRBJ1-3; TCRdb outputs TRBD1, but without DNA this stays unchecked. The CDR3 has 18 residues. The CDR3 sequence: CASSPPWGQDLSGNTIYF.

The chain has TRBV18 and TRBJ1-2; TCRdb picks TRBD1, but there is no DNA to check that call. Germline V CDR1 and CDR2: KGHSH, LQKENI. This CDR3 is built from 16 residues. The chain's CDR3 is CASSPPLTGGNYGYTF.

The V call is TRBV4-3, the J call TRBJ2-2. The germline CDR1 and CDR2 sequences are LGHNA and YSLEER. The CDR3 is made up of 15 amino acids. CDR3 sequence reads: CASSQDRENTGELFF.

The chain recombines TRBV9 with TRBJ2-1; TCRdb outputs TRBD1, but without DNA this stays unchecked. Germline CDR1 is SGDLS and CDR2 is YYNGEE. CDR3 length: 15 amino acids. The CDR3 sequence: CAGSILAGGANEQFF.

The CDR3 reads CAISDYTGGTETQYF. The chain employs TRBV10-3 and TRBJ2-5; TCRdb's D call of TRBD1 is untestable without DNA. The CDR3 length is 15 residues. From germline, CDR1 is ENHRY and CDR2 SYGVKD.

The rearrangement uses TRBV7-2 and TRBJ2-1. The CDR3 sequence is 12 residues long. The germline V gene encodes CDR1 SGHTA and CDR2 FQGNSA. The CDR3 loop reads CASSLESGEQFF.

CDR3 amino acids: CASSLSGGAADTQYF. This sequence joins TRBV7-2 and TRBJ2-3; TCRdb calls TRBD1, which cannot be checked without DNA. The CDR3 is 15 residues long. Germline V gene lookup returns CDR1 SGHTA and CDR2 FQGNSA.

This chain connects TRBV5-1 to TRBJ1-1; absent DNA, TCRdb's TRBD1 call cannot be checked. This CDR3 region has 15 residues. Looked up from germline, CDR1 is SGHRS and CDR2 is YFSETQ. CDR3 loop: CASSQTGLGNTEAFF.

The rearrangement links TRBV12-3 or TRBV12-4 to TRBJ1-1; TCRdb returns TRBD1, unconfirmable since there is no DNA. This CDR3 spans 13 amino acids. The CDR3 loop reads CASRTGQNTEAFF.

V gene TRBV19 combines with J gene TRBJ2-1; the TCRdb call, TRBD1, lacks DNA for checking. Germline values: CDR1 LNHDA, CDR2 SQIVND (reference sequence). The CDR3 consists of 16 residues. CDR3 residues: CASSIDAGVSYNEQFF.

This sequence joins TRBV29-1 and TRBJ1-2; TCRdb reports TRBD1, a call that lacks DNA to check it against. CDR1 is SQVTM, CDR2 ANQGSEA, per germline. The CDR3 is 11 residues long. The CDR3 protein is CSVGTARGYTF.

The chain has TRBV5-1 and TRBJ2-2; checking the TCRdb D call of TRBD1 is not possible without DNA. Germline CDR1 and CDR2: SGHRS and YFSETQ. This CDR3 is 16 amino acids long. The CDR3 sequence: CASSLDPGVLPGELFF.

The chain joins TRBV7-9 to TRBJ1-1; the TCRdb call, TRBD1, lacks DNA for checking. The CDR3 is made up of 14 amino acids. The germline V gene has CDR1 SEHNR and CDR2 FQNEAQ (reference sequence). The CDR3 sequence: CASSQLGGNTEAFF.

The chain joins TRBV20-1 to TRBJ2-7; TCRdb's assignment of TRBD1 cannot be checked, as there is no DNA. Germline lookup yields CDR1 DFQATT and CDR2 SNEGSKA (reference sequence). The CDR3 is 15 residues long. CDR3 protein: CSARAPGHLHYEQYF.

The genes are TRBV29-1 and TRBJ2-1; TCRdb returns TRBD2, unconfirmable since there is no DNA. Germline V gene lookup returns CDR1 SQVTM and CDR2 ANQGSEA. The CDR3 totals 13 residues. This chain's CDR3 is CSGAGGPGNEQFF.

The chain combines TRBV5-1 with TRBJ1-1; TCRdb's assignment of TRBD1 cannot be checked, as there is no DNA. Germline loops: CDR1 SGHRS, CDR2 YFSETQ. This CDR3 contains 17 residues. CDR3 sequence: CASKDDRGDPKDTEAFF.

The chain links TRBV18 to TRBJ2-5. CDR1 and CDR2 (germline): KGHSH, LQKENI. This CDR3 spans 14 amino acids. The CDR3 is CASSPQQAKETQYF.

The chain is built from TRBV12-3 or TRBV12-4 and TRBJ1-6; without DNA, the TCRdb call of TRBD1 cannot be checked. The CDR3 runs to 14 residues. The chain's CDR3 is CASSSQGMRSPLHF.

The V gene is TRBV28, the J gene TRBJ2-6; the TCRdb call, TRBD1, lacks DNA for checking. CDR1 MDHEN and CDR2 SYDVKM come from the germline V gene. The CDR3 length is 17 residues. The CDR3 here is CASSLTGISSGANVLTF. The full variable domain, rest sourced from reference TRBV28 and TRBJ2-6, is DVKVTQSSRYLVKRTGEKVFLECVQDMDHENMFWYRQDPGLGLRLIYFSYDVKMKEKGDIPEGYSVSREKKERFSLILESASTNQTSMYLCASSLTGISSGANVLTFGAGSRLTVL.

The CDR3 region is CASSPDRGSGQPQHF. The rearrangement uses TRBV11-2 and TRBJ1-5; TCRdb indicates TRBD1, and absent DNA this call remains unverified. Germline lookup yields CDR1 SGHAT and CDR2 FQNNGV. This CDR3 is 15 amino acids long.

V gene TRBV7-9 combines with J gene TRBJ2-1; TCRdb names TRBD2, which stays unverified in the absence of DNA. This CDR3 has 16 amino acids. Germline V CDR1 and CDR2: SEHNR, FQNEAQ (reference sequence). CDR3 sequence: CASRWTGRTTDNEQFF.

This CDR3 is CASSLGLRVADTQYF. J is TRBJ2-3 and V is TRBV7-8; absent DNA, TCRdb's TRBD2 call cannot be checked. Germline V lookup: CDR1 SGHVS, CDR2 FQNEAQ. CDR3 length: 15 residues.

V usage is TRBV20-1 and J usage is TRBJ2-4; TCRdb's assignment of TRBD2 cannot be checked, as there is no DNA. Germline V gene data show CDR1 as DFQATT and CDR2 as SNEGSKA (reference sequence). The CDR3 loop spans 17 amino acids. The CDR3 loop is CSARDRGPGQSKNIQYF.

The chain employs TRBV7-2 and TRBJ2-5; TCRdb picks TRBD2, but there is no DNA to check that call. Germline V gives CDR1 SGHTA, CDR2 FQGNSA. The CDR3 has 17 amino acids. This CDR3 reads CASSLFGGAGLGETQYF.